The 29 T cell receptor beta chains listed next were all sequenced from one sample in a study of T cells in Graves' hyperthyroidism and ophthalmopathy. Amplification yielded TCR beta CDR3 regions, with RNA transcripts as the source. The HTBI primer set drove a first-round RT-PCR of the TCR CDR3. TCRdb re-called the multiplex PCR reads through MiXCR, storing one row per CDR3 protein. The data contain fewer than 350,000 distinct CDR3 sequences, about 18% of them singletons. The sample was blood. These receptors originate from a woman aged 50 to 60 with Graves' hyperthyroidism.

The J gene is TRBJ1-5, the V gene TRBV2; tentative D call: TRBD1 (5 bases). V was trimmed by 8 bases and J by 5 bases, leaving 16 bases between them. The germline gives CDR1 SNHLY, CDR2 FYNNEI. The CDR3 totals 14 residues. The CDR3 nucleotides are TGTGCCAGCGAAGGGGCAGGCCGCGATCAGCCCCAGCATTTT. Amino acid sequence: CASEGAGRDQPQHF.

This clonotype was counted ten times or more. The CDR3 reads CASTWGGDTEAFF. The CDR3 DNA reads as TGTGCCAGCACCTGGGGGGGTGACACTGAAGCTTTCTTT. The chain uses TRBV2 and TRBJ1-1; a possible D gene is TRBD1 (5 bases). Germline V gene data show CDR1 as SNHLY and CDR2 as FYNNEI. CDR3 length: 13 amino acids. V dropped 7 bases and J dropped 3 bases, with 12 bases sitting between them.

At least ten counts were recorded for this clonotype. The V and J genes are TRBV2 and TRBJ1-2; TRBD1 might be the D (5 bases). The CDR3 length is 15 residues. The V gene's germline CDR1 is SNHLY and CDR2 FYNNEI. V lost 8 bases, J lost 3 bases, and 19 bases lay in between. CDR3 DNA sequence: TGTGCCAGCTGCAGCGATTCCCAGGGTGACTATGGCTACACCTTC. It codes for CASCSDSQGDYGYTF.

The table lists this clonotype with a few counts. This chain links TRBV3-1 with TRBJ1-3; the D gene is possibly TRBD1 (6 bases). Trimming cost V 5 bases and J 2 bases, with 13 bases left between them. CDR3 length: 15 amino acids. The germline gives CDR1 LGHDT, CDR2 YNNKEL (reference sequence). CDR3 region: CASSGRTVAGNTIYF. Written as DNA, the CDR3 is TGTGCCAGCAGCGGCCGGACAGTCGCTGGAAACACCATATATTTT.

This clonotype turned up a few times. This chain uses TRBV6-1 with TRBJ1-1, with unresolved D. There are 14 residues in the CDR3. CDR1 is MNHNS, CDR2 SASEGT, per germline. V was shortened by 5 bases and J by 1 base, with 11 bases between the two germline ends. The CDR3 reads CASSTMTGNTEAFF. The CDR3 DNA follows: TGTGCCAGCAGTACCATGACGGGGAACACTGAAGCTTTCTTT.

The rearrangement uses TRBV28 and TRBJ1-4; D uncertain. This CDR3 has 12 residues. V was clipped by 4 bases and J by 10 bases, with 10 bases between them. Looked up from germline, CDR1 is MDHEN and CDR2 is SYDVKM. The CDR3 region is CASSSQVGKLFF. CDR3 coding DNA: TGTGCCAGCAGTTCCCAGGTCGGAAAACTGTTTTTT.

This clonotype was counted many times. This chain uses TRBV5-1 with TRBJ2-7; 10 bases are a match to TRBD2. V dropped 5 bases and J dropped 3; count of bases not matched to a gene: 5. The CDR3 extends over 14 amino acids. Per germline, CDR1 SGHRS and CDR2 YFSETQ. The CDR3 DNA reads TGCGCCAGCAGAGTTTCTAGCGGGAGCTACGAGCAGTACTTC. The encoded protein is CASRVSSGSYEQYF.

The V and J genes are TRBV6-1 and TRBJ1-3; D not resolved. With 1 base removed from V and 1 base from J, the gap between germline ends came to 11 bases. Per germline, CDR1 MNHNS and CDR2 SASEGT. The CDR3 totals 16 residues. CDR3: CASSEVLETSGNTIYF. CDR3 nucleotides: TGTGCCAGCAGTGAAGTTCTGGAGACTTCTGGAAACACCATATATTTT.

The chain has TRBV6-2 or TRBV6-3 and TRBJ2-3, with a possible D match to TRBD1 (5 bases). CDR1 is MNHEY, CDR2 SVGEGT, per germline. The CDR3 covers 13 residues. Between the trimmed V and J ends, which lost 6 bases and 3 bases, there was a span of 10 bases. CDR3: CASSHRWTDTQYF. DNA of the CDR3: TGTGCCAGCAGCCACAGGTGGACAGATACGCAGTATTTT.

Comments on this clonotype: Just one base apart from a much larger clone, this may be a read error. The rearrangement uses TRBV12-3 or TRBV12-4 and TRBJ2-5; tentatively, D is TRBD2 (5 bases). The CDR3 totals 15 residues. Trimming removed 6 bases at V and 2 bases at J, with 16 bases between. For the CDR3, the DNA is TGTGCCAGCAGCCCGGCTGGGCGAGGGCAAGAGACCCAGTACTTC. Amino acids: CASSPAGRGQETQYF.

This clonotype has a count of ten or more. The chain uses TRBV20-1 and TRBJ1-2; 8 positions agree with TRBD1. Germline V lookup: CDR1 DFQATT, CDR2 SNEGSKA (reference sequence). V gave up 2 bases and J gave up 10 bases; unmatched junction bases: 12. The CDR3 sequence is 14 residues long. The CDR3 here is CSARRSQGAIDYTF. The CDR3 DNA reads as TGCAGTGCTAGAAGGTCCCAGGGGGCGATTGACTACACCTTC.

This sequence joins TRBV10-3 and TRBJ1-1; TRBD1 matches at 7 bases. The CDR3 is 15 residues long. Germline-derived CDR1 and CDR2 are ENHRY and SYGVKD. V lost 6 bases and J lost 4; bases outside the gene matches: 11. The CDR3 region has the DNA TGTGCCATCAGCCCGGGAGGGGGCTATGGCACTGAAGCTTTCTTT. Translation gives CAISPGGGYGTEAFF.

V is TRBV7-6 and J is TRBJ2-7, with 7 positions matching TRBD1. V was clipped by 5 bases and J by 3 bases; unmatched bases: 10. CDR1 is SGHVS, CDR2 FNYEAQ, per germline. There are 15 residues in the CDR3. The CDR3 loop reads CASSQSSGQVYEQYF. Here the CDR3 DNA reads TGTGCCAGCAGCCAGTCCTCAGGACAGGTCTACGAGCAGTACTTC.

The chain uses TRBV7-2 and TRBJ1-5, with 9 bases that match TRBD1. V lost 5 bases to trimming and J lost 6 bases; unmatched junction nucleotides: 8. The CDR3 sequence is 15 residues long. CDR1 SGHTA and CDR2 FQGNSA come from the germline V gene. CDR3: CASSLVRDRAQPQHF. DNA for the CDR3: TGTGCCAGCAGCCTAGTAAGGGACAGGGCTCAGCCCCAGCATTTT.

The gene calls are TRBV4-1 and TRBJ2-1; 10 bases align to TRBD2. Germline V CDR1 and CDR2: MGHRA, YSYEKL. The CDR3 consists of 14 residues. The V segment lost 4 bases and the J segment 10 bases; nucleotides outside the gene matches: 7. CDR3 sequence: CASSPRMGLAEQFF. CDR3 DNA sequence: TGCGCCAGCAGCCCGCGAATGGGACTAGCGGAGCAGTTCTTC.

This clonotype was counted a few times. The V gene is TRBV19, the J gene TRBJ2-1; TRBD1 agrees at 10 bases. The CDR3 has 14 residues. The V gene end was trimmed by 6 bases and the J gene end by 6 bases; junction bases not matched to a gene: 5. Germline assignment: CDR1 LNHDA and CDR2 SQIVND (reference sequence). The CDR3 bases are TGTGCCAGTAGAGGACAGGGGGTGAGCAATGAGCAGTTCTTC. It specifies CASRGQGVSNEQFF.

This clonotype was seen repeatedly, ten times or more. The J gene is TRBJ2-1, the V gene TRBV12-3 or TRBV12-4; TRBD1 matches 8 bases. The CDR3 is 14 residues long. V shed 6 bases, J shed 6 bases, and the junction held 7 bases outside the gene matches. The CDR3 is CASSQSTGGNEQFF. CDR3 nucleotide sequence: TGTGCCAGCAGCCAAAGCACAGGGGGCAATGAGCAGTTCTTC.

This clonotype has a handful of counts. The rearrangement joins TRBV5-5 to TRBJ1-4; D unresolved. The V gene lost 0 bases and the J gene lost 3 bases, with 15 bases spanning the gap. Germline V gives CDR1 SGHKS, CDR2 YYEKEE (reference sequence). The CDR3 covers 17 residues. The CDR3 DNA reads TGTGCCAGCAGCTTGGAACAGCTACGATCGGCTAATGAAAAACTGTTTTTT. It encodes CASSLEQLRSANEKLFF.

This clonotype was seen many times. Written as DNA, the CDR3 is TGTGCCAGCAGCGTTTTGGGCCAGGGCAATGGCTACACCTTC. Amino acid sequence: CASSVLGQGNGYTF. The gene calls are TRBV9 and TRBJ1-2; a possible D gene is TRBD1 (5 bases). Germline V lookup: CDR1 SGDLS, CDR2 YYNGEE. This CDR3 contains 14 residues. Trimming removed 2 bases at V and 6 bases at J, with 14 bases between.

This clonotype was observed at least ten times. The rearrangement joins TRBV12-3 or TRBV12-4 to TRBJ2-6; D not resolved. V was pared by 6 bases and J by 0 bases, with 3 bases between. The length of the CDR3 is 13 residues. CDR3 bases: TGTGCCAGCAGCTTCTCTGGGGCCAACGTCCTGACTTTC. It codes for CASSFSGANVLTF.

The chain links TRBV18 to TRBJ1-4, with 10 bases fitting TRBD1. CDR1 is KGHSH, CDR2 LQKENI, per germline. V gave up 0 bases and J gave up 7 bases; unmatched junction bases: 2. This CDR3 region has 15 residues. The DNA for the CDR3 is TGTGCCAGCTCACCACCGACAGGGGGCCTTGAAAAACTGTTTTTT. It yields the protein CASSPPTGGLEKLFF.

The chain carries TRBV11-2 and TRBJ2-2; D possibly corresponds to TRBD2 (5 bases). The CDR3 contains 17 residues. Germline CDR1 SGHAT, CDR2 FQNNGV. V was cut by 6 bases and J by 4 bases, with 21 bases left in between. DNA for the CDR3: TGTGCCAGCAGAGATTTAAGGCGCCAAGGAGGCACCGGGGAGCTGTTTTTT. Encoded protein: CASRDLRRQGGTGELFF.

CDR3 nucleotide sequence: TGCAGCGTAGGGTCGGCCAAAAACATTCAGTACTTC. The encoded protein is CSVGSAKNIQYF. V is TRBV29-1 and J is TRBJ2-4; the D is unclear. The CDR3 spans 12 residues. V lost 6 bases and J 1 base, leaving 7 bases between the germline ends. From germline, CDR1 is SQVTM and CDR2 ANQGSEA.

This clonotype occurred many times. This chain connects TRBV28 to TRBJ2-7, with a tentative D call TRBD2 (7 bases). V lost 8 bases and J lost 2, with 13 bases in between. CDR1 MDHEN and CDR2 SYDVKM come from the germline V gene. The CDR3 is 13 amino acids. The CDR3 sequence: CASLGGLPYEQYF. In DNA form, the CDR3 reads TGTGCCAGCCTGGGGGGGCTCCCCTACGAGCAGTACTTC. Full variable domain (missing parts from reference TRBV28 and TRBJ2-7): DVKVTQSSRYLVKRTGEKVFLECVQDMDHENMFWYRQDPGLGLRLIYFSYDVKMKEKGDIPEGYSVSREKKERFSLILESASTNQTSMYLCASLGGLPYEQYFGPGTRLTVT.

This clonotype has at least ten counts. This chain joins TRBV20-1 and TRBJ2-7, with 9 nucleotides matching TRBD1. CDR1 DFQATT and CDR2 SNEGSKA come from the germline V gene (reference sequence). The CDR3 contains 15 residues. After removal of 6 bases from V and 2 bases from J, the junction contained 11 bases not matched to a gene. The DNA of the CDR3 is TGCAGTGCCTCGCCCGGGACAGGGATCACCTACGAGCAGTACTTC. It specifies CSASPGTGITYEQYF.

This clonotype showed up many times. The chain combines TRBV11-2 with TRBJ2-1; D gene unclear. Germline CDR1 SGHAT, CDR2 FQNNGV. CDR3 size: 12 residues. Trimming removed 5 bases from V and 10 bases from J, with 12 bases in between. The CDR3 sequence: CASSRNFGEQFF. CDR3 nucleotide sequence: TGTGCCAGCAGCCGGAATTTCGGAGAGCAGTTCTTC.

This clonotype was found many times. This chain joins TRBV3-1 and TRBJ2-5, with 9 bases fitting TRBD2. J was trimmed by 0 bases and V by 2 bases; bases with no gene match: 1. Germline CDR1 LGHDT, CDR2 YNNKEL (reference sequence). The CDR3 extends over 15 amino acids. The CDR3 bases are TGTGCCAGCAGCCAACTAGCGGGGAACCAAGAGACCCAGTACTTC. It is translated as CASSQLAGNQETQYF.

This clonotype was recorded many times. DNA of the CDR3: TGTGCCAGCAGCCACGGCCAGGGCCCGAGGAAACTGTTTTTT. This translates into CASSHGQGPRKLFF. The chain uses TRBV3-1 and TRBJ1-4, with a possible D match to TRBD1 (5 bases). The CDR3 contains 14 residues. Germline-derived CDR1 and CDR2 are LGHDT and YNNKEL (reference sequence). The ends were cut back, 3 bases at V and 11 bases at J, with 16 bases in the middle.

Ten or more counts support this clonotype. The genes are TRBV2 and TRBJ2-1, with 14 bases fitting TRBD2. Germline loops: CDR1 SNHLY, CDR2 FYNNEI. The CDR3 sequence is 15 residues long. Trimming cost V 4 bases and J 9 bases; bases outside gene matches: 5. CDR3 coding DNA: TGTGCCAGCAGTGCAAGGACTAGCGGGGGGAGTGAGCAGTTCTTC. Its translation: CASSARTSGGSEQFF. The whole variable domain, filled in from reference TRBV2 and TRBJ2-1, reads EPEVTQTPSHQVTQMGQEVILRCVPISNHLYFYWYRQILGQKVEFLVSFYNNEISEKSEIFDDQFSVERPDGSNFTLKIRSTKLEDSAMYFCASSARTSGGSEQFFGPGTRLTVL.